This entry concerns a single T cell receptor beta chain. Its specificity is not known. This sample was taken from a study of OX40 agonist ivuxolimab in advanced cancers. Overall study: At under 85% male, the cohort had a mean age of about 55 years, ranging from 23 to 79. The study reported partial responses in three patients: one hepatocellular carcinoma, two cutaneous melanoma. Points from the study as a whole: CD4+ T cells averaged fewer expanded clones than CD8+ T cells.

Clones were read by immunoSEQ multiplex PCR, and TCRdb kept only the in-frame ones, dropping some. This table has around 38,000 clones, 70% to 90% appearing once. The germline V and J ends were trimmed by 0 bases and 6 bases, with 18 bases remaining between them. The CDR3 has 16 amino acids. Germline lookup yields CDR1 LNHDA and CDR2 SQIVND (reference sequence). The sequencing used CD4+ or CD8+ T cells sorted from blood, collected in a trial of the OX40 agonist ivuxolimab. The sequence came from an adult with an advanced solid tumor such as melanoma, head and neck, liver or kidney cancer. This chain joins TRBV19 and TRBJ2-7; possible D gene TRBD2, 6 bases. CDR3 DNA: TGTGCCAGTAGTATAGACCCTCTTTTGCGGGACGTCGAGCAGTACTTC. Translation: CASSIDPLLRDVEQYF.